The 27 T cell receptor beta chains below come from one sample, sequenced in a study of cytomegalovirus exposure and HLA in healthy donors. Use of 60 Vbeta and 13 Jbeta primers characterized the PCR. Profiling relied on immunoSEQ multiplex PCR, and the TCRdb table lists in-frame clones only, not all of them. The sample lists fewer than 150,000 clones; 65% to 85% were seen once. Sequenced: PBMCs. These receptors were taken from a man aged 50 to 60 in good health and CMV-seropositive.

CDR3 region: CASSPNNPGGRSPLHF. The CDR3 region has the DNA TGTGCCAGCTCACCAAACAACCCAGGGGGCAGATCACCCCTCCACTTT. The rearrangement links TRBV18 to TRBJ1-6; the match to TRBD1 covers 8 bases. The CDR3 has 16 amino acids. Losses at the gene ends were 2 bases for V and 10 bases for J; bases not matched to a gene: 10. Germline values: CDR1 KGHSH, CDR2 LQKENI.

This clone was seen more than once but under ten times. V and J are TRBV15 and TRBJ1-5; the match to TRBD1 covers 9 bases. Germline CDR1 and CDR2: LNHNV and YYDKDF (reference sequence). V shed 5 bases, J shed 3 bases, and the junction held 11 bases outside the gene matches. This CDR3 is built from 17 residues. Written as DNA, the CDR3 is TGTGCCACCAGCGGAAGTGTAGGGACAGGGCTCAATCAGCCCCAGCATTTT. Its translation: CATSGSVGTGLNQPQHF.

This clone appeared a single time. The CDR3 DNA reads as TGCGCCAGCAGCCAAGAAAACACCCGAGAGCAGTTCTTC. Translation: CASSQENTREQFF. The chain combines TRBV4-1 with TRBJ2-1; D is undetermined. The germline V gene encodes CDR1 MGHRA and CDR2 YSYEKL. V was clipped by 0 bases and J by 10 bases, with 10 bases between them. The CDR3 extends over 13 amino acids.

The chain joins TRBV6-1 to TRBJ2-5; TRBD1 matches at 10 bases. The CDR3 consists of 15 residues. V shed 5 bases and J 5 bases; nucleotides not matched to a gene: 8. CDR1 is MNHNS and CDR2 is SASEGT in the germline V gene. Here the CDR3 DNA reads TGTGCCAGCAGTTCCTATGACAGGGGGCGGGAGACCCAGTACTTC. Its protein product is CASSSYDRGRETQYF.

V is TRBV7-9 and J is TRBJ2-1; D call uncertain. Germline V gene lookup returns CDR1 SEHNR and CDR2 FQNEAQ (reference sequence). V shed 7 bases and J shed 6 bases, with 16 bases lying between them. CDR3 length: 14 residues. The CDR3 nucleotides are TGTGCCAGCACCTTCACTGCGGCTAGCAATGAGCAGTTCTTC. This gives the protein CASTFTAASNEQFF.

This clone has just a few counts. One junction end does not reproduce the germline sequence, and a read error may be involved. The chain couples TRBV14 to TRBJ1-6; maybe TRBD1 (5 bases). CDR1 and CDR2 from the germline V gene are SGHDN and FVKESK. The CDR3 has 14 residues. Written as DNA, the CDR3 is TGTGCCAGCAGCTATGGGACTGCTCTTTCAACCCTCCACTTT. Its translation is CASSYGTALSTLHF. Based on the CDR3 plus reference TRBV14 and TRBJ1-6, the full variable domain is EAGVTQFPSHSVIEKGQTVTLRCDPISGHDNLYWYRRVMGKEIKFLLHFVKESKQDESGMPNNRFLAERTGGTYSTLKVQPAELEDSGVYFCASSYGTALSTLHFGNGTRLTVT.

V and J are TRBV12-5 and TRBJ1-2; possible D gene TRBD1, 6 bases. V was pared by 2 bases and J by 8 bases, with 15 bases between. CDR3 length: 14 amino acids. CDR1 LGHNT and CDR2 FRNRAP come from the germline V gene. CDR3 protein: CASGLYVQGEGYTF. The CDR3 nucleotides are TGTGCTAGTGGTTTGTACGTACAGGGAGAAGGCTACACCTTC.

This chain links TRBV7-2 with TRBJ1-3, with D possibly being TRBD1 (6 bases). V was cut by 2 bases and J by 0 bases, with 8 bases left in between. CDR1 is SGHTA, CDR2 FQGNSA, per germline. The CDR3 loop spans 15 amino acids. The CDR3 nucleotides read TGTGCCAGCAGCTTAAACAGGGCCTCTGGAAACACCATATATTTT. Translation: CASSLNRASGNTIYF.

This clone was counted between two and nine times. The V gene is TRBV27, the J gene TRBJ1-4; possibly TRBD1 for D (5 bases). Germline V gene sequence: CDR1 MNHEY, CDR2 SMNVEV (reference sequence). The CDR3 runs to 15 residues. V was pared by 5 bases and J by 5 bases, with 15 bases between. CDR3: CASSTSGTSNEKLFF. The DNA of the CDR3 is TGTGCCAGCAGTACTTCCGGGACTTCAAATGAAAAACTGTTTTTT. Together with reference TRBV27 and TRBJ1-4, the CDR3 gives the full variable domain: EAQVTQNPRYLITVTGKKLTVTCSQNMNHEYMSWYRQDPGLGLRQIYYSMNVEVTDKGDVPEGYKVSRKEKRNFPLILESPSPNQTSLYFCASSTSGTSNEKLFFGSGTQLSVL.

Written as DNA, the CDR3 is TGTGCCAGCAGCCCACGCGGGGGAAACACTGAAGCTTTCTTT. Translated: CASSPRGGNTEAFF. J is TRBJ1-1 and V is TRBV13; D is possibly TRBD1 (5 bases). Germline V lookup: CDR1 PRHDT, CDR2 FYEKMQ (reference sequence). This CDR3 comprises 14 residues. Trimming left V 5 bases short and J 2 bases short, with 12 bases between.

This chain connects TRBV2 to TRBJ1-6; TRBD1 matches 9 bases. Germline V gene data show CDR1 as SNHLY and CDR2 as FYNNEI. The CDR3 has 15 residues. Losses at the gene ends were 4 bases for V and 11 bases for J; bases not matched to a gene: 9. CDR3 region: CASSGDRAAQAPLHF. In nucleotides, the CDR3 is TGTGCCAGCAGTGGGGACAGGGCAGCTCAGGCACCCCTCCACTTT.

CDR3 in DNA: TGTGCCAGCAGTTACTCCGGGACAGGGGATTTTGAGCAGTTCTTC. Protein sequence: CASSYSGTGDFEQFF. The chain uses TRBV6-5 and TRBJ2-1; 10 bases agree with TRBD1. Germline loops: CDR1 MNHEY, CDR2 SVGAGI. The trim removed 0 bases at V and 9 bases at J, leaving 5 bases unmatched. The CDR3 extends over 15 amino acids.

The chain couples TRBV11-2 to TRBJ2-1, with 9 bases fitting TRBD1. This CDR3 is 15 amino acids long. V shed 4 bases, J shed 7 bases, and the junction held 8 bases outside the gene matches. In germline, CDR1 is SGHAT, CDR2 FQNNGV. CDR3 DNA sequence: TGTGCCAGCAGCTCCCTACGAGACAGGGGGAATGAGCAGTTCTTC. As protein: CASSSLRDRGNEQFF.

The chain is built from TRBV5-1 and TRBJ2-1; TRBD2 is a possible D gene (6 bases). This CDR3 has 14 residues. The V gene's germline CDR1 is SGHRS and CDR2 YFSETQ. Trimming stripped 4 bases from V and 4 bases from J, with 12 bases between. The CDR3 loop is CASSREPTYNEQFF. The CDR3 nucleotides are TGCGCCAGCAGCCGGGAGCCTACTTACAATGAGCAGTTCTTC. Drawing the rest from reference TRBV5-1 and TRBJ2-1, the complete variable domain is KAGVTQTPRYLIKTRGQQVTLSCSPISGHRSVSWYQQTPGQGLQFLFEYFSETQRNKGNFPGRFSGRQFSNSRSEMNVSTLELGDSALYLCASSREPTYNEQFFGPGTRLTVL.

This chain joins TRBV5-6 and TRBJ1-2, with 11 bases identical to TRBD1. Unmatched junction bases numbered 1, after V lost 2 bases and J lost 7 bases. There are 13 residues in the CDR3. Germline V gene data show CDR1 as SGHDT and CDR2 as YYEEEE. The CDR3 DNA is TGTGCCAGCAGCTTAGGGACAGGGGGTGGCTACACCTTC. As protein: CASSLGTGGGYTF.

V is TRBV6-4 and J is TRBJ1-2; 8 bases agree with TRBD1. The CDR3 has 15 residues. V lost 0 bases to trimming and J lost 7 bases; unmatched junction nucleotides: 7. Germline CDR1 MRHNA, CDR2 SNTAGT. This chain's CDR3 is CASSDSESGQGGYTF. The CDR3 DNA reads as TGTGCCAGCAGTGACTCGGAGAGCGGACAGGGTGGCTACACCTTC.

This sequence joins TRBV18 and TRBJ1-2, with 7 bases fitting TRBD1. Germline CDR1 KGHSH, CDR2 LQKENI. After removal of 4 bases from V and 2 bases from J, the junction contained 1 base not matched to a gene. CDR3 length: 13 amino acids. CDR3 in amino acids: CASSRDRNYGYTF. CDR3 in DNA: TGTGCCAGCTCACGGGACAGAAACTATGGCTACACCTTC.

For the CDR3, the DNA is TGCGCCAGCCGCACGGGACAGCGAACTAGCACAGATACGCAGTATTTT. Protein sequence: CASRTGQRTSTDTQYF. The chain combines TRBV5-1 with TRBJ2-3, with 7 bases fitting TRBD1. Germline V gives CDR1 SGHRS, CDR2 YFSETQ. The CDR3 sequence is 16 residues long. The trim removed 7 bases at V and 0 bases at J, leaving 11 bases unmatched.

J is TRBJ1-5 and V is TRBV5-6; TRBD1 might be the D (5 bases). Germline-derived CDR1 and CDR2 are SGHDT and YYEEEE. This CDR3 has 17 residues. Trimming removed 0 bases from V and 2 bases from J, with 15 bases in between. CDR3 in DNA: TGTGCCAGCAGCTTGGGACTAGGGAGGGGTCGCAATCAGCCCCAGCATTTT. It encodes CASSLGLGRGRNQPQHF.

The rearrangement joins TRBV9 to TRBJ2-7, with D unresolved. Per the germline V gene, CDR1 is SGDLS and CDR2 is YYNGEE. The germline V and J ends were trimmed by 0 bases and 3 bases, with 10 bases remaining between them. The length of the CDR3 is 14 residues. CDR3 nucleotides: TGTGCCAGCAGCGTAGGAGGCAGCCTCTACGAGCAGTACTTC. This translates into CASSVGGSLYEQYF. The full variable domain, in which reference TRBV9 and TRBJ2-7 provide the parts outside the CDR3, is DSGVTQTPKHLITATGQRVTLRCSPRSGDLSVYWYQQSLDQGLQFLIQYYNGEERAKGNILERFSAQQFPDLHSELNLSSLELGDSALYFCASSVGGSLYEQYFGPGTRLTVT.

This rearrangement joins TRBV5-1 to TRBJ2-7, with TRBD2 as a possible D gene (7 bases). The CDR3 covers 12 residues. The V and J ends lost 5 bases and 3 bases respectively, with 9 bases between them. Germline V gives CDR1 SGHRS, CDR2 YFSETQ. Here the CDR3 DNA reads TGCGCCAGCAGAGGGGGGGGCTACGAGCAGTACTTC. It is translated as CASRGGGYEQYF.

The chain links TRBV12-5 to TRBJ2-3; TRBD2 matches 11 bases. The CDR3 is made up of 18 amino acids. The germline V gene encodes CDR1 LGHNT and CDR2 FRNRAP. Germline trimming cut 4 bases from V and 0 bases from J; bases unmatched to any gene: 9. For the CDR3, the DNA is TGTGCTAGTGGTTACACTAGCGGGGGCATCCCTAGCACAGATACGCAGTATTTT. Translation gives CASGYTSGGIPSTDTQYF. The variable domain in full, completed from reference TRBV12-5 and TRBJ2-3, reads DARVTQTPRHKVTEMGQEVTMRCQPILGHNTVFWYRQTMMQGLELLAYFRNRAPLDDSGMPKDRFSAEMPDATLATLKIQPSEPRDSAVYFCASGYTSGGIPSTDTQYFGPGTRLTVL.

With regard to this clone: In the same sample, other DNA sequences code for this CDR3. The J gene is TRBJ1-1, the V gene TRBV7-9; no clear D gene. V lost 2 bases and J lost 8, with 6 bases in between. The CDR3 contains 11 residues. CDR1 and CDR2 from the germline V gene are SEHNR and FQNEAQ (reference sequence). CDR3 region: CASSLREEAFF. CDR3 coding DNA: TGTGCCAGCAGCTTACGGGAGGAAGCTTTCTTT.

V usage is TRBV7-2 and J usage is TRBJ2-7, with D perhaps TRBD2 (5 bases). Germline V gene lookup returns CDR1 SGHTA and CDR2 FQGNSA. Trimming removed 3 bases from V and 2 bases from J, with 11 bases in between. The CDR3 loop spans 14 amino acids. CDR3 sequence: CASSFERRTYEQYF. The CDR3 DNA reads TGTGCCAGCAGCTTTGAGCGGAGAACCTACGAGCAGTACTTC.

The chain links TRBV28 to TRBJ1-4; D is undetermined. The CDR3 spans 12 residues. With 3 bases removed from V and 7 bases from J, the gap between germline ends came to 6 bases. From germline, CDR1 is MDHEN and CDR2 SYDVKM. CDR3 sequence reads: CASSLKAEKLFF. DNA for the CDR3: TGTGCCAGCAGTTTGAAAGCTGAAAAACTGTTTTTT.

The chain carries TRBV6-6 and TRBJ2-5; the match to TRBD2 covers 9 bases. Germline CDR1 is MNHNY and CDR2 is SVGAGI (reference sequence). J gave up 4 bases and V 7 bases, and 10 bases lay outside the gene matches. This CDR3 region has 15 residues. The CDR3 region has the DNA TGTGCCAGCAAGGTACCAGCGGGAGGCGGAGAGACCCAGTACTTC. It is translated as CASKVPAGGGETQYF.

The chain has TRBV7-8 and TRBJ1-6; 7 nucleotides align to TRBD1. The CDR3 totals 15 residues. Germline V CDR1 and CDR2: SGHVS, FQNEAQ. V lost 5 bases, J lost 5 bases, and 6 bases stayed unmatched. The CDR3 bases are TGTGCCAGCAGCACGCGGGACAGCAATAATTCACCCCTCCACTTT. It specifies CASSTRDSNNSPLHF. The full variable domain, in which reference TRBV7-8 and TRBJ1-6 provide the parts outside the CDR3, is GAGVSQSPRYKVAKRGQDVALRCDPISGHVSLFWYQQALGQGPEFLTYFQNEAQLDKSGLPSDRFFAERPEGSVSTLKIQRTQQEDSAVYLCASSTRDSNNSPLHFGNGTRLTVT.